This TCR beta chain is from a study of shared clonotypes between healthy human individuals. Donation came from healthy HIV-negative adults that had no recent acute infections or vaccinations. For genomic DNA, unsorted samples relied on around 81 million PBMCs. Germline loops: CDR1 MNHNS, CDR2 SASEGT. CDR3 length equals 13 residues. V was clipped by 3 bases and J by 4 bases, with 9 bases between them. This was a deep-level run. An even split of each subset's genomic DNA across several immunoSEQ plates was performed. Clones were read by immunoSEQ multiplex PCR, and TCRdb kept only the in-frame ones, dropping some. The sample yields 400,000 to 600,000 clones, 60% to 80% seen once.

This TCR came from a middle-aged woman in good health. Some clones in this sample may be carry-over from other donors' samples. This chain joins TRBV6-1 and TRBJ1-2; D is unclear. The material sequenced was PBMCs. CDR3 sequence reads: CASSDRLSYGYTF. The CDR3 DNA sequence: TGTGCCAGCAGTGATAGACTGAGCTATGGCTACACCTTC.